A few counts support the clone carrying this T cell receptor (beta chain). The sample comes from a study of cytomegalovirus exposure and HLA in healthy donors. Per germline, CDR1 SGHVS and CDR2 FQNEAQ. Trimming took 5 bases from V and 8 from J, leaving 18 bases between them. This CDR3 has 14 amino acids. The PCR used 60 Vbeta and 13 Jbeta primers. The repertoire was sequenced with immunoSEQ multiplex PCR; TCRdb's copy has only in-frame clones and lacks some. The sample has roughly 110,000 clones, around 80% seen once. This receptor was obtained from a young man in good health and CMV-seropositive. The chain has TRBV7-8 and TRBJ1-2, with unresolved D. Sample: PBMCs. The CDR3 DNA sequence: TGTGCCAGCAGCCCCCTCGGGTCGGTTCGGGGCTACACCTTC. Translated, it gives CASSPLGSVRGYTF.